This entry lists 24 T cell receptor beta chains sequenced from one sample in a study of cytomegalovirus exposure and HLA in healthy donors. The PCR contained 60 Vbeta and 13 Jbeta primers. Profiling relied on immunoSEQ multiplex PCR, and the TCRdb table lists in-frame clones only, not all of them. The sample has 170,000 or so clones; over 70% are singletons. Input material: PBMCs. These receptor sequences come from a woman aged 50 to 60 in good health and CMV-seropositive.

V is TRBV6-5 and J is TRBJ2-7, with D perhaps matching TRBD1 (6 bases). The V and J ends lost 6 bases and 3 bases respectively, with 18 bases between them. Germline V lookup: CDR1 MNHEY, CDR2 SVGAGI. This CDR3 comprises 15 residues. CDR3 sequence: CASRTTGLGDYEQYF. The CDR3 DNA reads TGTGCCAGCAGAACGACAGGACTCGGTGACTACGAGCAGTACTTC.

This chain connects TRBV10-3 to TRBJ2-7, with TRBD1 as a possible D gene (5 bases). The V and J ends lost 10 bases and 4 bases respectively, with 14 bases between them. Germline-derived CDR1 and CDR2 are ENHRY and SYGVKD. CDR3 length: 12 amino acids. The CDR3 coding sequence is TGTGCCAGCGCAGGGATTTGGTACGAGCAGTACTTC. Encoded protein: CASAGIWYEQYF.

The chain carries TRBV7-9 and TRBJ1-5; perhaps TRBD1 as D (5 bases). The CDR3 extends over 15 amino acids. V was cut by 3 bases and J by 5 bases, with 14 bases left in between. The germline CDR1 and CDR2 sequences are SEHNR and FQNEAQ (reference sequence). The CDR3 loop reads CASSLFGRGDQPQHF. The CDR3 bases are TGTGCCAGCAGCTTGTTTGGAAGGGGTGATCAGCCCCAGCATTTT.

J is TRBJ1-6 and V is TRBV13; TRBD1 agrees at 8 bases. Trimming took 5 bases from V and 8 from J; bases not matched to a gene: 5. This CDR3 region has 14 residues. Per the germline V gene, CDR1 is PRHDT and CDR2 is FYEKMQ (reference sequence). The CDR3 DNA reads as TGTGCCAGCAGCATCGGACAGGGAGATTCACCCCTCCACTTT. Translating it yields CASSIGQGDSPLHF.

The J gene is TRBJ2-7, the V gene TRBV10-3, with a tentative D call TRBD1 (6 bases). The CDR3 has 13 amino acids. Trimming left V 5 bases short and J 7 bases short, with 15 bases between. CDR1 and CDR2 (germline): ENHRY, SYGVKD. CDR3 sequence (DNA): TGTGCCATCAGTTGGGCTACTACAGGGGAGCAGTACTTC. Amino acids: CAISWATTGEQYF.

The chain employs TRBV4-3 and TRBJ1-2, with TRBD1 matching over 8 bases. CDR1 LGHNA and CDR2 YSLEER come from the germline V gene. This CDR3 has 18 residues. J gave up 4 bases and V 0 bases, and 13 bases lay outside the gene matches. Here the CDR3 DNA reads TGCGCCAGCAGCCAAGATGTACAGGGGGTAGGGGCTAGCTATGGCTACACCTTC. Its protein is CASSQDVQGVGASYGYTF.

The CDR3 nucleotides are TGTGCCAGCAGTTTCTGGCGGAACAGGCCAAAGGATCAGCCCCAGCATTTT. Its protein is CASSFWRNRPKDQPQHF. The J gene is TRBJ1-5, the V gene TRBV28, with D maybe TRBD1 (5 bases). The length of the CDR3 is 17 residues. V lost 3 bases, J lost 5 bases, and 20 bases lay in between. CDR1 and CDR2 from the germline V gene are MDHEN and SYDVKM.

V gene TRBV10-3 combines with J gene TRBJ1-1; D is unclear. The germline CDR1 and CDR2 sequences are ENHRY and SYGVKD. Trimming removed 2 bases at V and 3 bases at J, with 10 bases between. This CDR3 is built from 14 residues. The CDR3 loop reads CAISETPGDTEAFF. The DNA of the CDR3 is TGTGCCATCAGTGAGACTCCGGGTGACACTGAAGCTTTCTTT.

This clone was seen a single time. The chain combines TRBV7-2 with TRBJ1-1; D may be TRBD1 (5 bases). There are 14 residues in the CDR3. Germline values: CDR1 SGHTA, CDR2 FQGNSA. The V gene lost 6 bases and the J gene lost 1 base, with 12 bases spanning the gap. Here the CDR3 DNA reads TGTGCCAGCAGGGCCGACGGGGGGAACACTGAAGCTTTCTTT. Amino acids: CASRADGGNTEAFF.

This chain joins TRBV27 and TRBJ2-1; 12 nucleotides agree with TRBD2. CDR3 length: 16 residues. V dropped 5 bases and J dropped 4; count of bases not matched to a gene: 6. Germline V gene data show CDR1 as MNHEY and CDR2 as SMNVEV (reference sequence). The CDR3 sequence is CASSPPLAGGYNEQFF. Written as DNA, the CDR3 is TGTGCCAGCAGTCCCCCACTAGCGGGAGGATACAATGAGCAGTTCTTC.

The rearrangement uses TRBV11-3 and TRBJ1-6; D may be TRBD1 (5 bases). Germline V lookup: CDR1 SGHNT, CDR2 YENEEA. This CDR3 has 13 amino acids. Between the trimmed V and J ends, which lost 5 bases and 9 bases, there was a span of 11 bases. CDR3 DNA: TGTGCCAGCAGCCCCTCGGGGGGTTCACCCCTCCACTTT. Translated: CASSPSGGSPLHF.

The chain couples TRBV7-2 to TRBJ1-5, with D possibly TRBD1 on 5 matching bases. Germline values: CDR1 SGHTA, CDR2 FQGNSA. This CDR3 spans 13 amino acids. V lost 4 bases and J 7 bases, leaving 11 bases between the germline ends. The CDR3 loop reads CASSSVGGQPQHF. For the CDR3, the DNA is TGTGCCAGCAGCTCCGTGGGGGGGCAGCCCCAGCATTTT.

The chain carries TRBV18 and TRBJ1-5; 7 bases match TRBD1. The CDR3 consists of 14 residues. Germline CDR1 is KGHSH and CDR2 is LQKENI. With V trimmed by 3 bases and J by 3 bases, 2 bases remained unmatched. The CDR3, as DNA: TGTGCCAGCTCACCGGGACAGTACAATCAGCCCCAGCATTTT. Translation gives CASSPGQYNQPQHF.

This clone appeared a single time. The J gene is TRBJ2-3, the V gene TRBV4-3; 8 bases are a match to TRBD2. CDR1 is LGHNA, CDR2 YSLEER, per germline. Germline trimming cut 0 bases from V and 3 bases from J; bases unmatched to any gene: 14. CDR3 length equals 19 residues. The CDR3 DNA reads TGCGCCAGCAGCCAAGAGGGAAGAGGCGGGGGGTACTCTACAGATACGCAGTATTTT. Residues: CASSQEGRGGGYSTDTQYF.

This chain connects TRBV5-1 to TRBJ1-2, with TRBD1 as a possible D gene (6 bases). The CDR3 has 15 amino acids. Germline values: CDR1 SGHRS, CDR2 YFSETQ. The V gene lost 3 bases and the J gene lost 0 bases, with 12 bases spanning the gap. CDR3 loop: CASSYDRNPNYGYTF. The CDR3 DNA is TGCGCCAGCAGCTACGACAGGAATCCTAACTATGGCTACACCTTC. The entire variable domain, with the rest obtained from reference TRBV5-1 and TRBJ1-2, is as follows: KAGVTQTPRYLIKTRGQQVTLSCSPISGHRSVSWYQQTPGQGLQFLFEYFSETQRNKGNFPGRFSGRQFSNSRSEMNVSTLELGDSALYLCASSYDRNPNYGYTFGSGTRLTVV.

The chain joins TRBV30 to TRBJ1-2; D possibly corresponds to TRBD1 (6 bases). The V gene lost 3 bases and the J gene lost 8 bases, with 16 bases spanning the gap. CDR1 is GTSNPN and CDR2 is SVGIG in the germline V gene (reference sequence). This CDR3 has 13 amino acids. The CDR3 protein is CAWRPGQFGGYTF. As DNA, the CDR3 is TGTGCCTGGAGGCCCGGACAGTTCGGGGGCTACACCTTC.

V is TRBV2 and J is TRBJ1-2, with D hard to call. Germline lookup yields CDR1 SNHLY and CDR2 FYNNEI. The CDR3 has 13 residues. Trimming took off 4 bases at V and 5 bases at J, with 11 bases between the two ends. The chain's CDR3 is CASSGQVAYGYTF. CDR3 coding DNA: TGTGCCAGCAGTGGGCAGGTGGCGTATGGCTACACCTTC.

The rearrangement joins TRBV28 to TRBJ1-5; D is unresolved. The CDR3 is 13 amino acids. V lost 7 bases to trimming and J lost 0 bases, with 7 bases between them. Germline V gives CDR1 MDHEN, CDR2 SYDVKM. The CDR3 DNA reads as TGTGCCAGCATCCGGGATAGCAATCAGCCCCAGCATTTT. Translation: CASIRDSNQPQHF. The whole variable domain, filled in from reference TRBV28 and TRBJ1-5, reads DVKVTQSSRYLVKRTGEKVFLECVQDMDHENMFWYRQDPGLGLRLIYFSYDVKMKEKGDIPEGYSVSREKKERFSLILESASTNQTSMYLCASIRDSNQPQHFGDGTRLSIL.

The CDR3 nucleotides read TGCAGCGTTGGCTACAGGCCCATCGCTAACTATGGCTACACCTTC. Protein product: CSVGYRPIANYGYTF. This chain links TRBV29-1 with TRBJ1-2; possible D gene TRBD1, 5 bases. This CDR3 comprises 15 residues. Looked up from germline, CDR1 is SQVTM and CDR2 is ANQGSEA. The V end lost 4 bases, the J end lost 0 bases, and 15 bases lay between the germline ends.

The rearrangement joins TRBV18 to TRBJ2-5, with TRBD1 matching 7 bases. The CDR3 length is 13 residues. Germline assignment: CDR1 KGHSH and CDR2 LQKENI. V was pared by 6 bases and J by 3 bases, with 4 bases of the junction left unmatched. The CDR3 nucleotides read TGTGCCAGCTCCGGGACAGCTGAAGAGACCCAGTACTTC. It translates to CASSGTAEETQYF.

This clone was found once. The CDR3 here is CASSLRMGSRGEQYF. The CDR3 DNA is TGTGCCAGCAGCTTGAGAATGGGGTCGAGGGGGGAGCAGTACTTC. The chain carries TRBV7-9 and TRBJ2-7, with a tentative D call TRBD1 (6 bases). Germline lookup yields CDR1 SEHNR and CDR2 FQNEAQ (reference sequence). Trimming pared 3 bases from V and 7 bases from J, leaving 19 bases between. CDR3 length: 15 amino acids.

V usage is TRBV2 and J usage is TRBJ1-6, with D possibly matching TRBD1 (6 bases). The CDR3 consists of 15 residues. Deletions cut 7 bases from V and 1 base from J, with 11 bases between. CDR1 SNHLY and CDR2 FYNNEI come from the germline V gene. In DNA, the CDR3 is TGTGCCAGCAACGGGGGGGCTTCCTATAATTCACCCCTCCACTTT. Amino acid sequence: CASNGGASYNSPLHF. The variable domain in full, with the rest retrieved from reference TRBV2 and TRBJ1-6, is EPEVTQTPSHQVTQMGQEVILRCVPISNHLYFYWYRQILGQKVEFLVSFYNNEISEKSEIFDDQFSVERPDGSNFTLKIRSTKLEDSAMYFCASNGGASYNSPLHFGNGTRLTVT.

Comments on this clone: A junction end diverges from the germline sequence, so it may reflect a read error. This sequence joins TRBV19 and TRBJ2-6, with D possibly TRBD2 on 6 matching bases. This CDR3 has 14 residues. CDR1 is LNHDA and CDR2 is SQIVND in the germline V gene (reference sequence). The CDR3 is CASSPGTGANGLTF. The CDR3 nucleotides read TGTGCCAGTAGTCCAGGGACTGGGGCCAACGGCCTGACTTTC.

The rearrangement uses TRBV7-2 and TRBJ1-6; D not resolved. The germline V gene encodes CDR1 SGHTA and CDR2 FQGNSA. V shed 2 bases and J shed 0 bases, with 5 bases lying between them. The CDR3 covers 15 residues. CDR3 region: CASSLSSSYNSPLHF. Here the CDR3 DNA reads TGTGCCAGCAGCTTATCGAGCTCCTATAATTCACCCCTCCACTTT.